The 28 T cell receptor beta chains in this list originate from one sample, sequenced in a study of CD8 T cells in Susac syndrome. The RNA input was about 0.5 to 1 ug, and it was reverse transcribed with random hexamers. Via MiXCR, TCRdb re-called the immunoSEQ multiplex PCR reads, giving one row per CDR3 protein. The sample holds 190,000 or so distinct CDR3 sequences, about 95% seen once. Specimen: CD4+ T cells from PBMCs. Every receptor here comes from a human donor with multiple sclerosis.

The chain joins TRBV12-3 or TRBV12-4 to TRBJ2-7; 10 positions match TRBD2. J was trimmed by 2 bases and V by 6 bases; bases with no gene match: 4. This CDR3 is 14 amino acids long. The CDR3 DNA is TGTGCCAGCAGCTTTGGACTAGCGGCCTACGAGCAGTACTTC. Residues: CASSFGLAAYEQYF.

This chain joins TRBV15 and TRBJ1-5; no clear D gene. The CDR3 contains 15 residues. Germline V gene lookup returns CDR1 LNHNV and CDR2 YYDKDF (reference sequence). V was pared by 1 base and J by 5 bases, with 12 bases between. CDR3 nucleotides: TGTGCCACCAGCAGAGGAACAGCTGTTCATCAGCCCCAGCATTTT. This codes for CATSRGTAVHQPQHF.

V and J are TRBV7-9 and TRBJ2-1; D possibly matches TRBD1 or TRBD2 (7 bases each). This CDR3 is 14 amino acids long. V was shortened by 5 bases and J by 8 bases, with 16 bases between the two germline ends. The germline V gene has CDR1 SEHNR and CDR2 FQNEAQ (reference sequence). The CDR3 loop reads CASSPRGGGDEQFF. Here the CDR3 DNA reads TGTGCCAGCAGCCCCCGGGGAGGGGGCGATGAGCAGTTCTTC. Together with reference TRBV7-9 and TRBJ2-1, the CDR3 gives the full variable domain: DTGVSQNPRHKITKRGQNVTFRCDPISEHNRLYWYRQTLGQGPEFLTYFQNEAQLEKSRLLSDRFSAERPKGSFSTLEIQRTEQGDSAMYLCASSPRGGGDEQFFGPGTRLTVL.

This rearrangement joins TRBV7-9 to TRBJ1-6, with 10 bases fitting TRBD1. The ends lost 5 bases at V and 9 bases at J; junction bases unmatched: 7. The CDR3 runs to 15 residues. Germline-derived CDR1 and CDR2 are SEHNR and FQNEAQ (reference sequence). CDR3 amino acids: CASSTGTGVSSPLHF. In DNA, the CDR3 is TGTGCCAGCAGCACCGGGACAGGGGTGAGTTCACCCCTCCACTTT.

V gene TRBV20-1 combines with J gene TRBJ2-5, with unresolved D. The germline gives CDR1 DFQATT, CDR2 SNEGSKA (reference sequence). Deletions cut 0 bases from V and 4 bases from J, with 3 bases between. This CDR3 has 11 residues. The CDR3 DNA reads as TGCAGTGCTAGAGAAGGAGAGACCCAGTACTTC. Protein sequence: CSAREGETQYF.

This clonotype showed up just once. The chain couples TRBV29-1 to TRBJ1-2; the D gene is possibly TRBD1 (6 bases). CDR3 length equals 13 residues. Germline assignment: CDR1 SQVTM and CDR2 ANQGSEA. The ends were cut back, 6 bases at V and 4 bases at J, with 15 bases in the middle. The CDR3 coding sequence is TGCAGCGTGGGGGAGGGGGGCAGCTATGGCTACACCTTC. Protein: CSVGEGGSYGYTF.

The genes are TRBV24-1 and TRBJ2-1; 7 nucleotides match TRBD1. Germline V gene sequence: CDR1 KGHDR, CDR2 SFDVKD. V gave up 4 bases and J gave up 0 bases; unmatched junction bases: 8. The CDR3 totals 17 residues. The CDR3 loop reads CATSEQTGLSSYNEQFF. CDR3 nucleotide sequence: TGTGCCACCAGTGAACAGACAGGGTTAAGCTCCTACAATGAGCAGTTCTTC.

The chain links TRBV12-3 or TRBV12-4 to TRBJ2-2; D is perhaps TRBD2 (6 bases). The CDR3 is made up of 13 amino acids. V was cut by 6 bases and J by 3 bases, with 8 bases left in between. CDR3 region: CASSRGYTGELFF. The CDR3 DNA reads TGTGCCAGCAGCCGGGGGTACACCGGGGAGCTGTTTTTT.

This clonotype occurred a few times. CDR3 residues: CASSLLSGSYNEQFF. CDR3 nucleotides: TGTGCCAGCAGTCTACTTAGCGGGAGCTACAATGAGCAGTTCTTC. This chain joins TRBV12-3 or TRBV12-4 and TRBJ2-1, with 9 bases fitting TRBD2. Germline trimming cut 5 bases from V and 3 bases from J; bases unmatched to any gene: 5. The CDR3 is 15 amino acids.

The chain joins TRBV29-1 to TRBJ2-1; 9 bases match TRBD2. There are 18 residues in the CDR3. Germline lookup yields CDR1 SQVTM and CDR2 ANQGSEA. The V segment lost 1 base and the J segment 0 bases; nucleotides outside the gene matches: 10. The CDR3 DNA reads TGCAGCGTTGAAGGGACTAGCGCGGTTCGGAGCTCCTACAATGAGCAGTTCTTC. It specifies CSVEGTSAVRSSYNEQFF.

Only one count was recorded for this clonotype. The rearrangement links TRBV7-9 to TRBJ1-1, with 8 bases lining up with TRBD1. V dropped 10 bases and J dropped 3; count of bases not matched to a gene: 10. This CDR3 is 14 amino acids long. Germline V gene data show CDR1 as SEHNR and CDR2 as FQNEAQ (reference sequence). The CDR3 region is CATTGGREHTEAFF. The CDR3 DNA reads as TGTGCCACAACAGGGGGTCGGGAACACACTGAAGCTTTCTTT.

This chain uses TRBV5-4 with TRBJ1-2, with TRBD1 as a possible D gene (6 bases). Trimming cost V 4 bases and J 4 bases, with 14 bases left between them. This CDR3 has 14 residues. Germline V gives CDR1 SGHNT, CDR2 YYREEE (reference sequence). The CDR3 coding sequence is TGTGCCAGCAGCGTTACACAGGGAACCTATGGCTACACCTTC. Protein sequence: CASSVTQGTYGYTF.

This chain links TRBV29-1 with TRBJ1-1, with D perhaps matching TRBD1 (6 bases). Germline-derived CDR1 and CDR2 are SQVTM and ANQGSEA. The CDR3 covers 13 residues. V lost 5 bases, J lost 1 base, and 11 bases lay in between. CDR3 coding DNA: TGCAGCGTTCATGGGACACCGAACACTGAAGCTTTCTTT. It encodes CSVHGTPNTEAFF.

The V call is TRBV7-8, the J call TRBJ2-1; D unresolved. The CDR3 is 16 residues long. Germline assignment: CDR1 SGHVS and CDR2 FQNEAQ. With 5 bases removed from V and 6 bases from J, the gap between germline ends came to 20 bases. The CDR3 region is CASSPPRRTLRNEQFF. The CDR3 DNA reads TGTGCCAGCAGCCCCCCCCGACGGACCCTTCGCAATGAGCAGTTCTTC.

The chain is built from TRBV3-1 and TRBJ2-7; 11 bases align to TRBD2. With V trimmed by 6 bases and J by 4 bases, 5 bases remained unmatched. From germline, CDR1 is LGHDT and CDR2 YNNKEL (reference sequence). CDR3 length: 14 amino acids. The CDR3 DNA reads TGTGCCAGCAGTGGGGGACTAGCGGTTTACGAGCAGTACTTC. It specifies CASSGGLAVYEQYF.

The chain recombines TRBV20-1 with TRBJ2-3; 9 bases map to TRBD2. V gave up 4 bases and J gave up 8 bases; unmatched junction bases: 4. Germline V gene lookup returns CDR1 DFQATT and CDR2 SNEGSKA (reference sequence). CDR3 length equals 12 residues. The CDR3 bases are TGCAGTGCTAAGCCGGGACTAGCTACGCAGTATTTT. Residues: CSAKPGLATQYF.

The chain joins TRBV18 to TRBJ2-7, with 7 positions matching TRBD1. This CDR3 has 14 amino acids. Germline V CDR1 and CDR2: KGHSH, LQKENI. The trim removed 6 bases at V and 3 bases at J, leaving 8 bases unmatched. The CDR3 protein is CASSPSRGIYEQYF. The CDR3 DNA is TGTGCCAGCTCGCCGTCCAGGGGGATCTACGAGCAGTACTTC.

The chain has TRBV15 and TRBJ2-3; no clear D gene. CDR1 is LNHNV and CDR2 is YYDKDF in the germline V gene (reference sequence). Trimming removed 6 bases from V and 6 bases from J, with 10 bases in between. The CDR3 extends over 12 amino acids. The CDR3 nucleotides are TGTGCCACCAGGGGCGGCGGCGATACGCAGTATTTT. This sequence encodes CATRGGGDTQYF.

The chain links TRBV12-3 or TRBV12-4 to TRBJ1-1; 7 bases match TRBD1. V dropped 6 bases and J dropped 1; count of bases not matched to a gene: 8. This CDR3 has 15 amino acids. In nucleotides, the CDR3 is TGTGCCAGCAGGGGGGACAGAAGAAGGAACACTGAAGCTTTCTTT. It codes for CASRGDRRRNTEAFF.

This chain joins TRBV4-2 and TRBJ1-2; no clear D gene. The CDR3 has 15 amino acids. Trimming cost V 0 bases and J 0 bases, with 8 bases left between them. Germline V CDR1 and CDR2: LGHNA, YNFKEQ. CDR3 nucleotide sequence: TGTGCCAGCAGCCAAGAGGGGAGGGCTAACTATGGCTACACCTTC. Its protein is CASSQEGRANYGYTF.

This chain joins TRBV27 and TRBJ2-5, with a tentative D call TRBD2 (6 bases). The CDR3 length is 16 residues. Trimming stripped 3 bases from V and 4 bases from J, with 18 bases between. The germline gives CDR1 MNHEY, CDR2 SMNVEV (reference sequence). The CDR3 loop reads CASSFVGGLTGETQYF. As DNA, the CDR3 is TGTGCCAGCAGTTTCGTAGGAGGACTAACAGGAGAGACCCAGTACTTC.

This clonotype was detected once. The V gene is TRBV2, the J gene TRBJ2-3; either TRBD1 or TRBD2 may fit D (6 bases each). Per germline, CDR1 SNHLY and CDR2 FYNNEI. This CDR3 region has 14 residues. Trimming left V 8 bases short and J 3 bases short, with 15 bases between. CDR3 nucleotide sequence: TGTGCCAGCTCCAAGGGGGGCCAAACAGATACGCAGTATTTT. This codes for CASSKGGQTDTQYF.

The CDR3 nucleotides are TGCAGTGCTCCCCAGACTAACTATGGCTACACCTTC. This sequence encodes CSAPQTNYGYTF. The chain uses TRBV20-1 and TRBJ1-2; the D is unclear. The CDR3 runs 12 residues. CDR1 and CDR2 (germline): DFQATT, SNEGSKA (reference sequence). With 5 bases removed from V and 0 bases from J, the gap between germline ends came to 7 bases.

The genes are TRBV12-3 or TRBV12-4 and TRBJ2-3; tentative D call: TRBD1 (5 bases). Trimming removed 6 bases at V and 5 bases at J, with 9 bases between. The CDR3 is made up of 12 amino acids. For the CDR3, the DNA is TGTGCCAGCAGACAGCAGGGAGATACGCAGTATTTT. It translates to CASRQQGDTQYF.

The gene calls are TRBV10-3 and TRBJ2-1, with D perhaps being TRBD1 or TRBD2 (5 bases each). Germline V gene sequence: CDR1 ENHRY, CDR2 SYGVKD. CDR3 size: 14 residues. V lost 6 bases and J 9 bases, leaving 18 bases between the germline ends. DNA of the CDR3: TGTGCCATCAGGGGGACGGCGAGAGTTGGTGAGCAGTTCTTC. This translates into CAIRGTARVGEQFF.

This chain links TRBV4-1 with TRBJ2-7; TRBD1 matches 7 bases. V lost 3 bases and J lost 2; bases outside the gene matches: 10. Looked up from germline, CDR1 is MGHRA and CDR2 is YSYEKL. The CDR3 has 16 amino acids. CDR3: CASSQWANRGPYEQYF. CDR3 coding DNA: TGCGCCAGCAGCCAGTGGGCAAACAGGGGCCCCTACGAGCAGTACTTC.

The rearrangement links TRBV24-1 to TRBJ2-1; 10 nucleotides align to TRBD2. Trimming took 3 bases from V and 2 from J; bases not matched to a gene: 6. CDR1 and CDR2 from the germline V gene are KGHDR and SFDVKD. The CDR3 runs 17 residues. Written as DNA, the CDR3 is TGTGCCACCAGTGATGACCGGACTAGCGGTCCCTACAATGAGCAGTTCTTC. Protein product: CATSDDRTSGPYNEQFF.

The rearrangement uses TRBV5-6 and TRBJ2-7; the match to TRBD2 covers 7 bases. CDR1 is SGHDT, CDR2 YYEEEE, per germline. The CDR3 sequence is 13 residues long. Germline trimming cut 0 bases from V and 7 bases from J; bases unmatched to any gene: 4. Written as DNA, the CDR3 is TGTGCCAGCAGCTTGGTCTCGGGGGGAGAGCAGTACTTC. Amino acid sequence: CASSLVSGGEQYF.